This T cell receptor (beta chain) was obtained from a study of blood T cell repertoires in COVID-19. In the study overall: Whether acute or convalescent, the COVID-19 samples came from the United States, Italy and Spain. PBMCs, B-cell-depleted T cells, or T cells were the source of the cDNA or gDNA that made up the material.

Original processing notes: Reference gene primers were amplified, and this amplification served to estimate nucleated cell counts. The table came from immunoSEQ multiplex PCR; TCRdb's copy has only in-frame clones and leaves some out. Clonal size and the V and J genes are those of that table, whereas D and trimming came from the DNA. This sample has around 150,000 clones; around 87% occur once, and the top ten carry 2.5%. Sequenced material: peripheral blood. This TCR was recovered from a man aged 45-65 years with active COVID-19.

In DNA, the CDR3 is TGTGCCAGTAGTATCGAGAGAGGCGGCTACACCTTC. Its translation: CASSIERGGYTF. The genes are TRBV19 and TRBJ1-2; D is unresolved. Trimming removed 3 bases at V and 8 bases at J, with 10 bases between. The CDR3 length is 12 residues. CDR1 and CDR2 from the germline V gene are LNHDA and SQIVND (reference sequence).